This T cell receptor (beta chain) was obtained from a study of regulatory T cells in long-lasting Graves disease. Study-level background: Prior antithyroid drug treatment in newly diagnosed Graves' patients lasted under 3 months.

This clonotype was recorded a few times. Germline trimming cut 6 bases from V and 2 bases from J; bases unmatched to any gene: 9. The CDR3 is 15 amino acids. CDR1 SQVTM and CDR2 ANQGSEA come from the germline V gene. Regarding time point: newly diagnosed GD, antithyroid drugs for less than 3 months. RNA from PBMCs was the source of the TCR library. Both iRepertoire HTBI primers and Arm-PCR of CDR3 regions were used to build the TCR beta libraries. From the multiplex PCR reads, TCRdb called clonotypes with MiXCR, one entry per CDR3 protein. The repertoire holds 350,000 to 550,000 distinct CDR3 sequences, with 11% to 15% as singletons. Another study also made use of these data, one on T cells in Graves' hyperthyroidism and ophthalmopathy.

This sequence originates from a woman between 45 and 60 years old with Graves disease. The V gene is TRBV29-1, the J gene TRBJ2-3, with 9 bases lining up with TRBD2. The sequencing here drew on peripheral blood mononuclear cells (PBMCs), taken at new diagnosis, from a patient treated with antithyroid drugs. The CDR3: CSVVQPSGVTDTQYF. CDR3 sequence (DNA): TGCAGCGTCGTGCAACCTAGCGGGGTCACAGATACGCAGTATTTT.